This T cell receptor beta chain was found in a study of radiotherapy plus CTLA-4 blockade in lung cancer. Study-wide context: Objective responses were documented in 15% to 20% of patients, with disease control in approximately 32%. Study-wide points: Radiotherapy plus ipilimumab was followed by expansion in blood of tumor-derived TCR clones. Early blood T cell clone dynamics reportedly forecast response best, with interferon-beta.

Alongside CTLA-4 blockade with ipilimumab, patients with chemo-refractory metastatic non-small-cell lung cancer received focal radiation. On this clone itself: Its target is unknown.

The CDR3 contains 15 residues. Germline CDR1 and CDR2: MDHEN and SYDVKM. Trimming stripped 1 base from V and 8 bases from J, with 17 bases between. The data were produced by immunoSEQ multiplex PCR, yet TCRdb's version contains in-frame clones alone and is incomplete. The repertoire has about 25,000 clones, over 55% of them found once; the top ten carry roughly 3%. This clonotype was obtained from a human donor with non-small cell lung cancer whose response to radiotherapy plus ipilimumab could not be evaluated. Sample: peripheral blood, taken from a patient treated with radiotherapy plus ipilimumab. V is TRBV28 and J is TRBJ1-2, with D hard to call. Here the CDR3 DNA reads TGTGCCAGCAGTTTATTGGCCAGGTCCCCATGGGGCTACACCTTC. It translates to CASSLLARSPWGYTF.